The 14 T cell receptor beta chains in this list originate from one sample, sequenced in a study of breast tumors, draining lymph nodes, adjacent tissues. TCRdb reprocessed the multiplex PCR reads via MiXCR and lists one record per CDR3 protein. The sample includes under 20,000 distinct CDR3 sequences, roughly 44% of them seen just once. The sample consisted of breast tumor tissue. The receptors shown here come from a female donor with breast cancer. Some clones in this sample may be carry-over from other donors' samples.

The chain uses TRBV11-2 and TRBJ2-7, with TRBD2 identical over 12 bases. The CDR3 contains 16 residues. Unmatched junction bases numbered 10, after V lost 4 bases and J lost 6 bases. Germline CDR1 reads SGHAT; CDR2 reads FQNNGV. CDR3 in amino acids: CASSSHQTSGSGEQYF. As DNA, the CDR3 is TGTGCCAGCAGCTCGCACCAGACTAGCGGGAGTGGCGAGCAGTACTTC.

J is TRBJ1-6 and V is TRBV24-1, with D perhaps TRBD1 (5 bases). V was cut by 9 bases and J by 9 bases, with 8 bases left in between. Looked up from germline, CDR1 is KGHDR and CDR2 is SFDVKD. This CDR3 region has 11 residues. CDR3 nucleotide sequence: TGTGCCACCGCGGGGGTTTCACCCCTCCACTTT. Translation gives CATAGVSPLHF.

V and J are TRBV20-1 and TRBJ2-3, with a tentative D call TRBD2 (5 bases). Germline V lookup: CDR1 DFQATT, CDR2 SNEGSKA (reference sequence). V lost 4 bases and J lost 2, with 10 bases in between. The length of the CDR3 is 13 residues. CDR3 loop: CSATTSITDTQYF. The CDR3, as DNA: TGCAGTGCTACCACTAGTATCACAGATACGCAGTATTTT.

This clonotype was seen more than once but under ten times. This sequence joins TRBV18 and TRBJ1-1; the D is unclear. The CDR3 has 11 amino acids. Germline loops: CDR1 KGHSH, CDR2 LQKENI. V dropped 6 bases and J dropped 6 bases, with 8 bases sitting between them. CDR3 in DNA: TGTGCCAGCTCTGCCCCCCCTGAAGCTTTCTTT. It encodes CASSAPPEAFF.

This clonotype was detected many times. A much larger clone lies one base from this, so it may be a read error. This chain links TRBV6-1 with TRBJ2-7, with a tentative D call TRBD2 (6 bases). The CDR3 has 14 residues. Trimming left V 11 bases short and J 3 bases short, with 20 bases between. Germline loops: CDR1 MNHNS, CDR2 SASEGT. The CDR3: CAAQRWGDGYEQYF. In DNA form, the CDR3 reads TGTGCCGCCCAGCGTTGGGGGGACGGCTACGAGCAGTACTTC.

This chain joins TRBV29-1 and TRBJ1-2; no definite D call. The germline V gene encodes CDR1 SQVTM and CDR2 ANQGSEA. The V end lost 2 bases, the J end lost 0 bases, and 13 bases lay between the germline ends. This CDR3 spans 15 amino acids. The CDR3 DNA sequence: TGCAGCGTTGAAAGGACTATAAACCCTAACTATGGCTACACCTTC. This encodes CSVERTINPNYGYTF.

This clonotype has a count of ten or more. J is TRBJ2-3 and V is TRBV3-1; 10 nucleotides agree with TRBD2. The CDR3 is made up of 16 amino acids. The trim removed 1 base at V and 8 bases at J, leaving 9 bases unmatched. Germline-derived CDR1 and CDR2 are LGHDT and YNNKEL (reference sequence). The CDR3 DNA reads TGTGCCAGCAGCCAAGTGAAAGCGGGAGGGGCAGGTACGCAGTATTTT. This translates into CASSQVKAGGAGTQYF.

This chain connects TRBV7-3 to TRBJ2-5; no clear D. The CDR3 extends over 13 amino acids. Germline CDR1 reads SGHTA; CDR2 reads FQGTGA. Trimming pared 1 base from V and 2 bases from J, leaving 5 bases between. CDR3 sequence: CASSLSSQETQYF. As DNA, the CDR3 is TGTGCCAGCAGCTTAAGCAGTCAAGAGACCCAGTACTTC. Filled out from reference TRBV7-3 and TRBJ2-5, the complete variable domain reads GAGVSQTPSNKVTEKGKYVELRCDPISGHTALYWYRQSLGQGPEFLIYFQGTGAADDSGLPNDRFFAVRPEGSVSTLKIQRTERGDSAVYLCASSLSSQETQYFGPGTRLLVL.

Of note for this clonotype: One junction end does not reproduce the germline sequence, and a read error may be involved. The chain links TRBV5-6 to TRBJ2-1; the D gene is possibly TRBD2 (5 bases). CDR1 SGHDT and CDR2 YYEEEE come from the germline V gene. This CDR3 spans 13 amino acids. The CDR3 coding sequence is TGTGCCAGCAGCCAAGACTATCCCAATGAGCAGCTCTTC. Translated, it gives CASSQDYPNEQLF.

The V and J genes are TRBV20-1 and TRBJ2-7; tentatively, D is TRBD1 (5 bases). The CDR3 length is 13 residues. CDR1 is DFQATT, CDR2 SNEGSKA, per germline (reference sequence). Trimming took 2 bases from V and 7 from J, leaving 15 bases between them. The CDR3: CSARTDPQGEQYF. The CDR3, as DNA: TGCAGTGCTAGAACGGACCCCCAGGGAGAGCAGTACTTC.

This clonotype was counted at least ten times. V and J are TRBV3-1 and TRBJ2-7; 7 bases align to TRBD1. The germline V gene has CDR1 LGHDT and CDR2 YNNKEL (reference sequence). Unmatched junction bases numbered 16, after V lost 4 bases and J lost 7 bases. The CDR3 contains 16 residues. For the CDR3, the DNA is TGTGCCAGCAGCCCCCGTGGGGGACAGAGAACTATGGAGCAGTACTTC. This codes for CASSPRGGQRTMEQYF.

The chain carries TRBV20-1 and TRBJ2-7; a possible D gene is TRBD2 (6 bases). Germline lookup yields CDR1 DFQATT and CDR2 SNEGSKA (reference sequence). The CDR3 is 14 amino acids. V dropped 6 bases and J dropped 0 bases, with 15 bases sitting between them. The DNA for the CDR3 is TGCAGTGCCATGACGGGGGAGAGCTCCTACGAGCAGTACTTC. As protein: CSAMTGESSYEQYF.

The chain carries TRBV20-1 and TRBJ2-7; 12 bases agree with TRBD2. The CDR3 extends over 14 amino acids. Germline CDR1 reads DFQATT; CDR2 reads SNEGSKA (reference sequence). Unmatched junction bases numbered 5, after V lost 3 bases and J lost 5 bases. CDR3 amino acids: CSARTSGSGDEQYF. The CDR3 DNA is TGCAGTGCTAGGACTAGCGGGAGCGGGGACGAGCAGTACTTC.

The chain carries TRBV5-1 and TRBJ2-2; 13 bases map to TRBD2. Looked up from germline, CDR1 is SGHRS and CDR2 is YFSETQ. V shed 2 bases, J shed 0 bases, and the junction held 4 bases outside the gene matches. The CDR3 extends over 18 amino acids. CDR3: CASSLGTSGTPNTGELFF. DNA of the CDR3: TGCGCCAGCAGCTTAGGGACTAGCGGGACCCCGAACACCGGGGAGCTGTTTTTT.